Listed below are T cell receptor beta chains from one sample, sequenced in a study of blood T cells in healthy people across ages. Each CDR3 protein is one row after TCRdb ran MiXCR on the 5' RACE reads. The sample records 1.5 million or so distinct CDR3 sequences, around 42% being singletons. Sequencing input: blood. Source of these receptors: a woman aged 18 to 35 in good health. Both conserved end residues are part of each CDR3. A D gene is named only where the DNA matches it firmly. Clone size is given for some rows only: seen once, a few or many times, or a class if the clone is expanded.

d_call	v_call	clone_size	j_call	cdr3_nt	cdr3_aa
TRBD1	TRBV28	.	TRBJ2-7	TGTGCCAGCAGTGGTCCGGGACAGGGGGACTACGAGCAGTACTTC	CASSGPGQGDYEQYF
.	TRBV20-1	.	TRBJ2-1	TGCAGTGCAAGACAGGCCAGCTCCTACAATGAGCAGTTCTTC	CSARQASSYNEQFF
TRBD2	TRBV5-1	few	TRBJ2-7	TGCGCCAGCAGCTCCTTAGCGGGGCCCTGCGAGCAGTACTTC	CASSSLAGPCEQYF
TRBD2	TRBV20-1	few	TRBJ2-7	TGCAGTGCGACGGGACTAGCGGGAGGTGAGCAGTACTTC	CSATGLAGGEQYF
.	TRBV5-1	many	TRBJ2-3	TGCGCCAGCAGCTTGGAAGGGAATACGCAGTATTTT	CASSLEGNTQYF
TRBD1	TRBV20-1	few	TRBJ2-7	TGCAGTGCTCTGACCCCGGGACAGGGGTTTTACGAGCAGTACTTC	CSALTPGQGFYEQYF
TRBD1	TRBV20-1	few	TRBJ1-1	TGCAGTGCTAGAGCGTCGTCCTCCGGGACAGCGAACACTGAAGCTTTCTTT	CSARASSSGTANTEAFF
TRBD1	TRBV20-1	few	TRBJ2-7	TGCAGTGCTAAAACCGCCGGGACAGGGGCCCTTACGCCCTACGAGCAGTACTTC	CSAKTAGTGALTPYEQYF
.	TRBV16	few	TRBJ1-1	TGTGCCAGCAGCCGGGACCTCGGCACTGAAGCTTTCTTT	CASSRDLGTEAFF
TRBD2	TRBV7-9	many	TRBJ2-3	TGTGCCAGCAGCCACGAGCGGGAGCGTACGCAGTATTTT	CASSHERERTQYF
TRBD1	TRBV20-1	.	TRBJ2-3	TGCAGTGCTAGTCGTGCAGGGGGCCCCATGGATACGCAGTATTTT	CSASRAGGPMDTQYF
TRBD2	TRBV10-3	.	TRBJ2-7	TGTGCCATCAGCAGCGGGAGCTCCTACGAGCAGTACTTC	CAISSGSSYEQYF
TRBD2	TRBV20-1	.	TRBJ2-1	TGCAGTGCTAGAGACTCAAGCGGGAGGATTACCACTGAGCAGTTCTTC	CSARDSSGRITTEQFF
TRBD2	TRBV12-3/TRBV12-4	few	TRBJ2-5	TGTGCCAGCAGTCCTAGCGGGGGGTTTCAAGAGACCCAGTACTTC	CASSPSGGFQETQYF
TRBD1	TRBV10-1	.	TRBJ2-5	TGCGCCAGCAGTGAACGTTTGACAGGGGGAAATGAGCAGTACTTC	CASSERLTGGNEQYF
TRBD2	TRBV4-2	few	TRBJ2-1	TGTGCCAGCAGCCAAGAAACTGGAACGGGACTAGCGGGAGAAAGCTCCTACAATGAGCAGTTCTTC	CASSQETGTGLAGESSYNEQFF
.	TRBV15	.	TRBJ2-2	TGTGCCACCAGCAGAGATAGGATCGGGGATGACAGATTAGTGTTCGTGGACACCGGGGAGCTGTTTTTT	CATSRDRIGDDRLVFVDTGELFF
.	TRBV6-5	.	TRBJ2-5	TGTGCCAGCAAGGACGGTCACCAAGAGACCCAGTACTTC	CASKDGHQETQYF
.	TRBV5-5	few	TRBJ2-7	TGTGCCAGCAGCTCCCCTCAGGGGACCGAGCAGTACTTC	CASSSPQGTEQYF
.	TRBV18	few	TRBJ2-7	TGTGCCAGCTCACCACGGGACAACTACGAGCAGTACTTC	CASSPRDNYEQYF
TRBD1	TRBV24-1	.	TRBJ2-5	TGTGCCACCAGTGATTCTGGGACAGTTCAAGAGACCCAGTACTTC	CATSDSGTVQETQYF
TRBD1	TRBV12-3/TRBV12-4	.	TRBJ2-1	TGTGCCAGCAGTCCGGGGACAGGGTATGGGGGCTCCTACGAGCAGTTCTTC	CASSPGTGYGGSYEQFF
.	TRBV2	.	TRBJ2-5	TGTGCCAGCAGTGAATCTTTCCGGGAGACCCAGTACTTC	CASSESFRETQYF
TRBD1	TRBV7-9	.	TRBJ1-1	TGTGCCAGCAGCTTATTGCCAGGGGGCATGAACACTGAAGCTTTCTTT	CASSLLPGGMNTEAFF
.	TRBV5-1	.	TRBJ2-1	TGCGCCAGCAGCCAGGGGGGATCAACCCAAGAGGCCCAGTTCTTC	CASSQGGSTQEAQFF
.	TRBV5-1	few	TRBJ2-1	TGCGCCAGCAGCAAAGCGGATAGCTCCTACAATGAGCAGTTCTTC	CASSKADSSYNEQFF
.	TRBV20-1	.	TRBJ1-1	TGCAGTGTTGGAGGGACATGTGAGGCTTTCTTT	CSVGGTCEAFF
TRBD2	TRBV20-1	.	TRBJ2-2	TGCAGTTCGACCCGCGGGGGGACCGGGGAGCTGTTTTTT	CSSTRGGTGELFF
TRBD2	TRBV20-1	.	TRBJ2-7	TGCAGTGCTAGAGTAGGCGGGAGTGGGTACGAGCAGTACTTC	CSARVGGSGYEQYF
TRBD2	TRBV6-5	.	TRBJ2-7	TGTGCCAGCAGTTACTCGAGCGGGAGGCCCACCTACGAGCAGTACTTC	CASSYSSGRPTYEQYF
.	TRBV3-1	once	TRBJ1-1	TGTGCCAGCAGCCAAGGGCTACAGATGAACACTGAAGCTTTCTTT	CASSQGLQMNTEAFF
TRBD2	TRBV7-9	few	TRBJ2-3	TGTGCCAGCGCCTCGGGCGGGGGGGCCGTAGATACGCAGTATTTT	CASASGGGAVDTQYF
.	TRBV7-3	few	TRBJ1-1	TGTGCCAGCAGCTTAGACCCCGGAGGTATGAACACTGAAGCTTTCTTT	CASSLDPGGMNTEAFF
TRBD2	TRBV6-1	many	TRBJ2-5	TGTGCCAGCAGTGAATCAGCGGGGGAACAAGAGACCCAGTACTTC	CASSESAGEQETQYF
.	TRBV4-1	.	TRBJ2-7	TGCGCCAGCAGCCCAGTCAAAGACAGCTTCAATGAGCAGTACTTC	CASSPVKDSFNEQYF
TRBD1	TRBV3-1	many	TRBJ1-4	TGTGCCAGCAGCCCCGGGACAGGGAATGAAAAACTGTTTTTT	CASSPGTGNEKLFF
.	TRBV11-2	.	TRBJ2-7	TGTGCCAGCAGCTTAGAACTAGCTAACTACGAGCAGTACTTC	CASSLELANYEQYF
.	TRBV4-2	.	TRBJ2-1	TGTGCCAGCAGCCAAGAGAGCGCCCGTGGCAGGTCCTACAATGAGCAGTTCTTC	CASSQESARGRSYNEQFF
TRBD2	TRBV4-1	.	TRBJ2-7	TGCGCCAGCAGCCAAGAGGGGACTAGCGGGAGCTACGAGCAGTACTTC	CASSQEGTSGSYEQYF
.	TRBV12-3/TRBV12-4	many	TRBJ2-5	TGTGCCAGCAGTCGCCTCTATGACGTAGAAGAGACCCAGTACTTC	CASSRLYDVEETQYF
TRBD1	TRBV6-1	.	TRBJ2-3	TGTGCCAGCACGACGGACAGGGCCTCAGATACGCAGTATTTT	CASTTDRASDTQYF
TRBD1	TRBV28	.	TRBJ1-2	TGTGCCAGCAGTTCAGGGACAGGGGGCATCTATGGCTACACCTTC	CASSSGTGGIYGYTF
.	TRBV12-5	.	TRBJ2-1	TGTGCTAGTGGTTTGGTAATAGGTAATCAGCCCACCTACAATGAGCAGTTCTTC	CASGLVIGNQPTYNEQFF
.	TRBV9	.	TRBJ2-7	TGTGCCAGCAGCGTAGAGTTGAGGGGGGACTACGAGCAGTACTTC	CASSVELRGDYEQYF
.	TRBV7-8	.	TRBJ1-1	TGTGCCAGCAGCTTATATTTGGGCGTGGCGACTGAAGCTTTCTTT	CASSLYLGVATEAFF
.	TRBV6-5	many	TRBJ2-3	TGTGCCAGCAGTCCCGACTTCACAGATACGCAGTATTTT	CASSPDFTDTQYF
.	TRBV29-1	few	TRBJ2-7	TGCAGCGTTGTGCGAGGAGCCCACTACGAGCAGTACTTC	CSVVRGAHYEQYF
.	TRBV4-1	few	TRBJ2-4	TGCGCCAGCAGCCAAGTTGCCGGGGGCCCGAACATTCAGTACTTC	CASSQVAGGPNIQYF
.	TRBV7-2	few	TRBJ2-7	TGTGCCAGCAGCTCCCCCGGGGGTCCAACCTACGAGCAGTACTTC	CASSSPGGPTYEQYF
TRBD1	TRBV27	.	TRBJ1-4	TGTGCCAGCAGTTTTCAGGGGACAGCCTTTAATGAAAAACTGTTTTTT	CASSFQGTAFNEKLFF
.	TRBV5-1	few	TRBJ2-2	TGCGCCAGCAGCTTGGTACCTCCCGCCGGGGAGCTGTTTTTT	CASSLVPPAGELFF
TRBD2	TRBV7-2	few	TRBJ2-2	TGTGCCAGCACGCTAGCGGGAGACACCGGGGAGCTGTTTTTT	CASTLAGDTGELFF
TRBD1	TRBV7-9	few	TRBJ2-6	TGTGCCAGCAGCAGAACGGGACAGTCGGCCAACGTCCTGACTTTC	CASSRTGQSANVLTF
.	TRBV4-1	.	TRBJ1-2	TGCGCCAGCAGCCCGGGCAGCGAATATGGCTACACCTTC	CASSPGSEYGYTF
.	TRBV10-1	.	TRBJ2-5	TGCGCCAGCAGCGGCCCAGGGGGGGAGACCCAGTACTTC	CASSGPGGETQYF
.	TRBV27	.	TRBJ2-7	TGTGCCAGCGACCTTCTACGGGAGAAGGTTGGCGAGCAGTACTTC	CASDLLREKVGEQYF
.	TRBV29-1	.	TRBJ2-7	TGCAGCGTTGTTGCGGACTACAATGAGCAGTACTTC	CSVVADYNEQYF
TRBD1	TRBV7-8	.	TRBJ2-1	TGTGCCAGCAGCTTAGCGAACAGGGGGGCCTACAATGAGCAGTTCTTC	CASSLANRGAYNEQFF
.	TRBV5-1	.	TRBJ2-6	TGCGCCAGCAGCCCCGGACAGCCCTCTGGGACCAACGTCCTGACTTTC	CASSPGQPSGTNVLTF